Described below is a single T cell receptor (beta chain) sequence and its context. What was amplified from RNA transcripts were TCR beta CDR3 regions. With the HTBI primer set, the TCR CDR3 went through a first round of RT-PCR. Each CDR3 protein is one row after TCRdb ran MiXCR on the multiplex PCR reads. The sample consists of around 300,000 distinct CDR3 sequences, 20% to 30% of them appearing once. These data originate in a study of T cells in Graves' hyperthyroidism and ophthalmopathy. The receptor comes from a man between 35 and 55 years old with Graves' hyperthyroidism that later progressed to Graves' ophthalmopathy. Material: blood.

This CDR3 reads CAWSGGDGQPQHF. CDR3 nucleotides: TGTGCCTGGAGTGGCGGGGATGGACAGCCCCAGCATTTT. V and J are TRBV30 and TRBJ1-5; D is uncertain. The germline V gene encodes CDR1 GTSNPN and CDR2 SVGIG (reference sequence). Trimming shortened V by 1 base and J by 7 bases, and 11 bases separated the two germline ends. This CDR3 spans 13 amino acids. Full variable domain (missing parts from reference TRBV30 and TRBJ1-5): SQTIHQWPATLVQPVGSPLSLECTVEGTSNPNLYWYRQAAGRGLQLLFYSVGIGQISSEVPQNLSASRPQDRQFILSSKKLLLSDSGFYLCAWSGGDGQPQHFGDGTRLSIL.